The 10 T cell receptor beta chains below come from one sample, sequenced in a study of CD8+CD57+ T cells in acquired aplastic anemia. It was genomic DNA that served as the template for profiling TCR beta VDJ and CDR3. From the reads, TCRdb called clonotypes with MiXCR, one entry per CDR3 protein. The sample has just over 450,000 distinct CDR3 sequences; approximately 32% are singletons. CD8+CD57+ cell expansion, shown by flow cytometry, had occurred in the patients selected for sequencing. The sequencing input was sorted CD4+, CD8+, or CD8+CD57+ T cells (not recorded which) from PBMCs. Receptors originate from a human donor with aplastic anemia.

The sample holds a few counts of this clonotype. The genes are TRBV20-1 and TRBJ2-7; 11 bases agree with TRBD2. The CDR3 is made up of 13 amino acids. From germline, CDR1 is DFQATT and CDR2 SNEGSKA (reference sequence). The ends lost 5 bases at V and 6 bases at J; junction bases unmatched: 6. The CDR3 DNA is TGCAGTGCTGGATTAGCGGGAGGGTTCGAGCAGTACTTC. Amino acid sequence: CSAGLAGGFEQYF.

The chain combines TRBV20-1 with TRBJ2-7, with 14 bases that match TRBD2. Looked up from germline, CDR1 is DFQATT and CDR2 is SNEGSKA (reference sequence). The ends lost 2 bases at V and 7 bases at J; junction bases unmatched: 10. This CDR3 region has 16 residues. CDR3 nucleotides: TGCAGTGCTAGACCTCGGACTAGCGGGGGGCCCGTGGAGCAGTACTTC. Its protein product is CSARPRTSGGPVEQYF.

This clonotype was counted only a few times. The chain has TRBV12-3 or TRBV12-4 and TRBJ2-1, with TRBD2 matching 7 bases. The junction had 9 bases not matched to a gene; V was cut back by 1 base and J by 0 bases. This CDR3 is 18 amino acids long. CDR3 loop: CASSLGSWLAVSYNEQFF. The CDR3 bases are TGTGCCAGCAGTTTAGGTTCCTGGCTAGCGGTCTCCTACAATGAGCAGTTCTTC.

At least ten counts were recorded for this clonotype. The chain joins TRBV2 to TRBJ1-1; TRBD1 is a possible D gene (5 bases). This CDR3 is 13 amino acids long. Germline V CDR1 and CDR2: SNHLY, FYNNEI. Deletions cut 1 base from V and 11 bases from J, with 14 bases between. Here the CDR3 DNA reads TGTGCCAGCAGTGAAGAGGCGTTCGGGGGGGCTTTCTTT. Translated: CASSEEAFGGAFF.

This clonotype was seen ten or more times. The CDR3 sequence is CASSNAMDREAFF. In nucleotides, the CDR3 is TGTGCCAGCAGCAACGCAATGGACAGGGAAGCTTTCTTT. V and J are TRBV7-2 and TRBJ1-1; TRBD1 aligns across 7 bases. The CDR3 length is 13 residues. Germline V gene lookup returns CDR1 SGHTA and CDR2 FQGNSA. V shed 5 bases and J 8 bases; nucleotides not matched to a gene: 8.

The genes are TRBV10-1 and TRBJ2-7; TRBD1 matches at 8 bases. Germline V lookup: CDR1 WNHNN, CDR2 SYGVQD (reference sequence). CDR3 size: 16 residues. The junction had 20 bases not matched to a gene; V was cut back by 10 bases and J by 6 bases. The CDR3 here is CAKRESVDQGAFEQYF. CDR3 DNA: TGCGCCAAGAGAGAGAGCGTAGATCAGGGGGCCTTCGAGCAGTACTTC.

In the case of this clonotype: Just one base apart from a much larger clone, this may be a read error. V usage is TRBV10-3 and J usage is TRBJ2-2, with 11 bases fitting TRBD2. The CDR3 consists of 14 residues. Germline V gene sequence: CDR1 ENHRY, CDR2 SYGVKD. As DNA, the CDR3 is TGTGCCATCAACCTAGCGGGGGGCACCGGGGAGCTGCTTTTT. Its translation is CAINLAGGTGELLF.

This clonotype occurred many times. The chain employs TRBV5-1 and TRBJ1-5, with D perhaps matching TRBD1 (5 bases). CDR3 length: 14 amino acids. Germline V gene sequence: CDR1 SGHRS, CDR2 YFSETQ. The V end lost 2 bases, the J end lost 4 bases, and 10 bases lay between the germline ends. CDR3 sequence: CASSLGVPNQPQHF. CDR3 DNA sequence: TGCGCCAGCAGCTTAGGGGTCCCAAATCAGCCCCAGCATTTT.

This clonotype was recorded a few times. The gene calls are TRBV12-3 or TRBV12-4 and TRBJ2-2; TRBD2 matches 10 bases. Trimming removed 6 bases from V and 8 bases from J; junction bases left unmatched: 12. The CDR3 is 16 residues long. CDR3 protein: CASRQSPGLASGELFF. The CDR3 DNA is TGTGCCAGCAGGCAAAGTCCGGGACTAGCGTCAGGGGAGCTGTTTTTT.

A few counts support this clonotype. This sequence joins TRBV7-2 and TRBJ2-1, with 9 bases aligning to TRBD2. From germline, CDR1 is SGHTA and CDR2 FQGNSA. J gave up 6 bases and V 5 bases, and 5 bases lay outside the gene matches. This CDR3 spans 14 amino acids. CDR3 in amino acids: CASSIGTSLNEQFF. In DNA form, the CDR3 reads TGTGCCAGCAGCATCGGGACTAGCCTCAATGAGCAGTTCTTC.